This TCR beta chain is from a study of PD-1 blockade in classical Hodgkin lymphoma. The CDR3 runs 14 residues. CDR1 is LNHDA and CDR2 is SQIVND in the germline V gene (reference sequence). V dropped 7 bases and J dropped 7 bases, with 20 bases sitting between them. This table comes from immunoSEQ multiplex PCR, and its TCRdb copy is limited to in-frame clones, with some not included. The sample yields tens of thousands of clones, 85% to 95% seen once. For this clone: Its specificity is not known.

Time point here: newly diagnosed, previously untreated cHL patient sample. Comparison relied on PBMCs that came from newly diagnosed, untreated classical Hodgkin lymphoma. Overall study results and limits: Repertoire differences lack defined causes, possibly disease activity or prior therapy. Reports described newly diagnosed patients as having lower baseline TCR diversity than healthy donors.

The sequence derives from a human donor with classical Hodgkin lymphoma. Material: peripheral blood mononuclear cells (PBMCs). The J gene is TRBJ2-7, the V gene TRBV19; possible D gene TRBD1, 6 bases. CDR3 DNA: TGTGCCAGTACTCACAAGGGGGAGTCGGGGGAGCAGTACTTC. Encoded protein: CASTHKGESGEQYF.